These 27 T cell receptor beta chains were all obtained from the same sample, sequenced in a study of cytotoxic CD8 clonotypes in ibrutinib-treated CLL. Profiling relied on immunoSEQ multiplex PCR, and the TCRdb table lists in-frame clones only, not all of them. Of 45,000 to 65,000 clones listed, over 65% were seen once; the top ten hold roughly 20%. The sequencing here drew on PBMCs, taken after 24 months of ibrutinib treatment. Receptor source: a human donor with chronic lymphocytic leukemia.

The V and J genes are TRBV4-1 and TRBJ2-3; possible D gene TRBD2, 7 bases. CDR1 is MGHRA and CDR2 is YSYEKL in the germline V gene. The CDR3 loop spans 16 amino acids. The V gene lost 0 bases and the J gene lost 1 base, with 11 bases spanning the gap. CDR3: CASSQDGGARTDTQYF. CDR3 nucleotide sequence: TGCGCCAGCAGCCAAGATGGGGGGGCCCGCACAGATACGCAGTATTTT.

This clone has more than one count but fewer than ten. The rearrangement joins TRBV7-7 to TRBJ1-4; D is unresolved. Germline CDR1 SSHAT, CDR2 FNYEAQ (reference sequence). Trimming stripped 5 bases from V and 5 bases from J, with 15 bases between. The CDR3 loop spans 15 amino acids. The CDR3 here is CASSPEVGTNEKLFF. The CDR3, as DNA: TGTGCCAGCAGCCCGGAGGTGGGCACCAATGAAAAACTGTTTTTT.

This clone was detected a few times. The rearrangement joins TRBV5-4 to TRBJ2-7, with 8 bases aligning to TRBD2. CDR1 and CDR2 from the germline V gene are SGHNT and YYREEE (reference sequence). V shed 3 bases, J shed 2 bases, and the junction held 4 bases outside the gene matches. The CDR3 length is 14 residues. The CDR3 protein is CASSSTSAAYEQYF. CDR3 sequence (DNA): TGTGCCAGCAGCTCGACTAGCGCTGCCTACGAGCAGTACTTC.

This sequence joins TRBV6-6 and TRBJ2-3, with 10 bases lining up with TRBD2. This CDR3 spans 15 amino acids. Trimming at V came to 7 bases and at J to 4 bases, leaving 8 bases not matched to a gene. Germline CDR1 and CDR2: MNHNY and SVGAGI (reference sequence). The CDR3 sequence: CASTRRTSGPDTQYF. CDR3 coding DNA: TGTGCCAGCACCCGACGGACTAGCGGACCAGATACGCAGTATTTT.

The rearrangement links TRBV6-6 to TRBJ1-2; weak D call: TRBD1 (5 bases). Germline CDR1 and CDR2: MNHNY and SVGAGI (reference sequence). The V gene lost 5 bases and the J gene lost 8 bases, with 21 bases spanning the gap. The CDR3 extends over 15 amino acids. The CDR3: CASSPPGTLKPGYTF. CDR3 sequence (DNA): TGTGCCAGCAGTCCTCCCGGGACCCTTAAGCCGGGCTACACCTTC.

This chain uses TRBV4-2 with TRBJ2-1, with D uncertain. In germline, CDR1 is LGHNA, CDR2 YNFKEQ. This CDR3 region has 15 residues. V was trimmed by 0 bases and J by 7 bases, leaving 13 bases between them. This CDR3 reads CASSQEARPENEQFF. DNA of the CDR3: TGTGCCAGCAGCCAAGAGGCACGACCGGAAAATGAGCAGTTCTTC.

The rearrangement uses TRBV5-6 and TRBJ1-3, with unresolved D. Trimming shortened V by 4 bases and J by 0 bases, and 14 bases separated the two germline ends. Germline V gene lookup returns CDR1 SGHDT and CDR2 YYEEEE. The CDR3 totals 16 residues. The CDR3 nucleotides are TGTGCCAGCAGCCGCCTTGGACCGAGCTCTGGAAACACCATATATTTT. This codes for CASSRLGPSSGNTIYF.

The chain uses TRBV9 and TRBJ2-2; D call uncertain. Trimming took off 3 bases at V and 5 bases at J, with 8 bases between the two ends. The V gene's germline CDR1 is SGDLS and CDR2 YYNGEE. This CDR3 has 13 amino acids. DNA of the CDR3: TGTGCCAGCAGCGCCGTCCAAACCGGGGAGCTGTTTTTT. As protein: CASSAVQTGELFF.

The chain joins TRBV28 to TRBJ2-7; 9 nucleotides align to TRBD1. Trimming took 4 bases from V and 6 from J; bases not matched to a gene: 7. The germline CDR1 and CDR2 sequences are MDHEN and SYDVKM. The length of the CDR3 is 14 residues. CDR3 nucleotide sequence: TGTGCCAGCAGTTCCCCTGGGACAGGGCTCGAGCAGTACTTC. Encoded protein: CASSSPGTGLEQYF.

The V call is TRBV7-8, the J call TRBJ2-2, with a tentative D call TRBD1 (6 bases). The CDR3 covers 13 residues. The germline V gene encodes CDR1 SGHVS and CDR2 FQNEAQ. The V end was cut by 6 bases, the J end by 5 bases, with 10 bases between. For the CDR3, the DNA is TGTGCCAGCAGACCACAGGGTACCGGGGAGCTGTTTTTT. Translated: CASRPQGTGELFF.

This chain links TRBV28 with TRBJ1-1; D gene uncertain. Germline assignment: CDR1 MDHEN and CDR2 SYDVKM. The CDR3 has 14 residues. With 7 bases removed from V and 0 bases from J, the gap between germline ends came to 12 bases. The CDR3 region is CASKLLSMNTEAFF. CDR3 DNA: TGTGCCAGCAAACTTCTAAGCATGAACACTGAAGCTTTCTTT. Combining the CDR3 with reference TRBV28 and TRBJ1-1 gives the whole variable domain DVKVTQSSRYLVKRTGEKVFLECVQDMDHENMFWYRQDPGLGLRLIYFSYDVKMKEKGDIPEGYSVSREKKERFSLILESASTNQTSMYLCASKLLSMNTEAFFGQGTRLTVV.

The chain uses TRBV19 and TRBJ2-2, with D possibly TRBD2 on 6 matching bases. The V end lost 5 bases, the J end lost 5 bases, and 9 bases lay between the germline ends. CDR3 size: 13 residues. The V gene's germline CDR1 is LNHDA and CDR2 SQIVND (reference sequence). DNA for the CDR3: TGTGCCAGTAGTCCGGGGACTACCGGGGAGCTGTTTTTT. This sequence encodes CASSPGTTGELFF.

The chain employs TRBV9 and TRBJ1-2; 11 nucleotides line up with TRBD1. CDR1 is SGDLS and CDR2 is YYNGEE in the germline V gene. The CDR3 is 14 amino acids. Trimming cost V 3 bases and J 10 bases; bases outside gene matches: 8. CDR3 amino acids: CASSGRTGGEFYTF. CDR3 in DNA: TGTGCCAGCAGCGGACGGACAGGGGGCGAGTTCTACACCTTC.

This chain links TRBV5-1 with TRBJ2-4; 9 bases line up with TRBD1. This CDR3 is 15 amino acids long. Germline CDR1 SGHRS, CDR2 YFSETQ. After removal of 0 bases from V and 7 bases from J, the junction contained 5 bases not matched to a gene. CDR3 protein: CASSLAAGQGNIQYF. CDR3 in DNA: TGCGCCAGCAGCTTGGCCGCGGGACAGGGCAACATTCAGTACTTC.

V is TRBV9 and J is TRBJ2-7; D perhaps matches TRBD2 (6 bases). The germline V gene has CDR1 SGDLS and CDR2 YYNGEE. The germline V and J ends were trimmed by 4 bases and 7 bases, with 18 bases remaining between them. This CDR3 spans 14 amino acids. The CDR3 loop is CASSSRGGAEEQYF. CDR3 sequence (DNA): TGTGCCAGCAGCTCTCGAGGAGGGGCCGAGGAGCAGTACTTC.

The CDR3 reads CASSLRQGGTGELFF. The CDR3 nucleotides are TGTGCCAGCAGCCTAAGACAGGGGGGCACCGGGGAGCTGTTTTTT. The chain links TRBV7-2 to TRBJ2-2, with 9 bases matching TRBD1. The CDR3 loop spans 15 amino acids. After removal of 5 bases from V and 4 bases from J, the junction contained 5 bases not matched to a gene. Germline CDR1 is SGHTA and CDR2 is FQGNSA.

This chain connects TRBV10-3 to TRBJ2-2; 11 nucleotides line up with TRBD2. CDR3 length: 17 amino acids. Per the germline V gene, CDR1 is ENHRY and CDR2 is SYGVKD. V lost 4 bases, J lost 3 bases, and 7 bases stayed unmatched. The CDR3 DNA follows: TGTGCCATCAGTGCTGGGACTAGCGGAGGCGACACCGGGGAGCTGTTTTTT. As protein: CAISAGTSGGDTGELFF.

The chain is built from TRBV29-1 and TRBJ2-7; a possible D gene is TRBD2 (6 bases). The ends were cut back, 4 bases at V and 3 bases at J, with 13 bases in the middle. This CDR3 is built from 13 residues. Germline values: CDR1 SQVTM, CDR2 ANQGSEA. The CDR3 DNA reads TGCAGCGTTGTTGCTAGCGATGACTACGAGCAGTACTTC. This sequence encodes CSVVASDDYEQYF.

This chain links TRBV6-1 with TRBJ1-1; weak D call: TRBD1 (5 bases). Deletions cut 6 bases from V and 1 base from J, with 12 bases between. CDR3 length equals 14 residues. Germline V CDR1 and CDR2: MNHNS, SASEGT. Written as DNA, the CDR3 is TGTGCCAGCAGGGCCCAGGGTTGGAACACTGAAGCTTTCTTT. This codes for CASRAQGWNTEAFF.

J is TRBJ1-1 and V is TRBV5-1; a possible D gene is TRBD1 (6 bases). Trimming took off 1 base at V and 1 base at J, with 23 bases between the two ends. The CDR3 is 19 residues long. Germline lookup yields CDR1 SGHRS and CDR2 YFSETQ. CDR3 nucleotide sequence: TGCGCCAGCAGCTTGTCCATCCGCGCGGGGGGCGCTAGGAACACTGAAGCTTTCTTT. Translation: CASSLSIRAGGARNTEAFF.

The chain uses TRBV5-1 and TRBJ1-1; 9 bases match TRBD1. V was pared by 1 base and J by 1 base, with 5 bases of the junction left unmatched. The CDR3 extends over 16 amino acids. Germline lookup yields CDR1 SGHRS and CDR2 YFSETQ. The CDR3 DNA is TGCGCCAGCAGCTTGACAGGGGGCCAAAGGAACACTGAAGCTTTCTTT. Translation gives CASSLTGGQRNTEAFF.

The chain combines TRBV29-1 with TRBJ2-3; D uncertain. Germline V gives CDR1 SQVTM, CDR2 ANQGSEA. The CDR3 consists of 13 residues. The ends were cut back, 1 base at V and 6 bases at J, with 11 bases in the middle. The CDR3 sequence: CSVEVNRRDTQYF. The CDR3 nucleotides are TGCAGCGTTGAAGTGAACCGGCGGGATACGCAGTATTTT.

This chain links TRBV6-5 with TRBJ2-1; possibly TRBD1 for D (5 bases). The germline gives CDR1 MNHEY, CDR2 SVGAGI. Trimming pared 6 bases from V and 3 bases from J, leaving 9 bases between. The CDR3 has 13 amino acids. Written as DNA, the CDR3 is TGTGCCAGCAGACAGGACCTCTACAATGAGCAGTTCTTC. Translating it yields CASRQDLYNEQFF.

For the CDR3, the DNA is TGTGCCAGCAGCTTAGTTCCAGGTTCGAGGGGTACTGAAGCTTTCTTT. It yields the protein CASSLVPGSRGTEAFF. V gene TRBV7-2 combines with J gene TRBJ1-1, with a weak D call TRBD1 (5 bases). V lost 1 base, J lost 5 bases, and 17 bases lay in between. The CDR3 totals 16 residues. The germline gives CDR1 SGHTA, CDR2 FQGNSA.

The gene calls are TRBV6-1 and TRBJ2-5; 9 positions agree with TRBD2. This CDR3 has 16 amino acids. V dropped 0 bases and J dropped 2; count of bases not matched to a gene: 4. Germline V gene lookup returns CDR1 MNHNS and CDR2 SASEGT. The chain's CDR3 is CASSEAPSGAQETQYF. CDR3 DNA: TGTGCCAGCAGTGAAGCGCCTAGCGGGGCACAAGAGACCCAGTACTTC.

V usage is TRBV6-6 and J usage is TRBJ2-5, with no clear D. Germline V gene lookup returns CDR1 MNHNY and CDR2 SVGAGI (reference sequence). The length of the CDR3 is 14 residues. Trimming removed 2 bases from V and 0 bases from J, with 7 bases in between. In DNA form, the CDR3 reads TGTGCCAGCAGTTACATTGGGTACCAAGAGACCCAGTACTTC. It yields the protein CASSYIGYQETQYF.

The chain combines TRBV7-6 with TRBJ1-6, with D perhaps matching TRBD1 (5 bases). The V gene lost 4 bases and the J gene lost 12 bases, with 10 bases spanning the gap. The CDR3 runs to 12 residues. Looked up from germline, CDR1 is SGHVS and CDR2 is FNYEAQ. CDR3 residues: CASSSCRGPLHF. The CDR3, as DNA: TGTGCCAGCAGCTCCTGTAGGGGACCCCTCCACTTT.